A single sample is the source of the 12 T cell receptor beta chains below, sequenced in a study of cytomegalovirus exposure and HLA in healthy donors (TCRdb year 2017). Library prep was done by the immunoSEQ multiplex PCR assay. For the multiplex PCR, a mixture combining 60 forward primers for TCR Vbeta segments and 13 reverse primers for TCR Jbeta segments was used. This immuneACCESS table, as held by TCRdb, lists in-frame sequences with V and J called but not all clones. Of the missing ones, under half trace to an unresolved V gene in checked studies; the others have no known cause. In this sample the table shows about 120,000 clones, roughly 10% of which occur a single time. Clones ranked in the top ten supply approximately 4.4% of the sample. Specimen: PBMCs. The receptors stem from a woman under 30 in good health and CMV-seropositive.

This clone was observed a few times. The chain has TRBV7-2 and TRBJ2-7, with D unclear. Trimming left V 0 bases short and J 3 bases short, with 9 bases between. From germline, CDR1 is SGHTA and CDR2 FQGNSA. The CDR3 loop spans 14 amino acids. CDR3 loop: CASSLAPRVYEQYF. DNA of the CDR3: TGTGCCAGCAGCTTAGCCCCTAGAGTCTACGAGCAGTACTTC. The full variable domain, in which reference TRBV7-2 and TRBJ2-7 provide the parts outside the CDR3, is GAGVSQSPSNKVTEKGKDVELRCDPISGHTALYWYRQSLGQGLEFLIYFQGNSAPDKSGLPSDRFSAERTGGSVSTLTIQRTQQEDSAVYLCASSLAPRVYEQYFGPGTRLTVT.

In this sample, this clone turned up a few times. The genes are TRBV9 and TRBJ2-1; perhaps TRBD1 as D (5 bases). Between the trimmed V and J ends, which lost 0 bases and 6 bases, there was a span of 13 bases. The CDR3 loop spans 15 amino acids. CDR1 is SGDLS and CDR2 is YYNGEE in the germline V gene. CDR3: CASSVEGRDINEQFF. CDR3 coding DNA: TGTGCCAGCAGCGTAGAAGGCAGGGATATCAATGAGCAGTTCTTC.

This chain joins TRBV10-3 and TRBJ1-2; 7 bases are a match to TRBD1. The CDR3 has 16 residues. Germline CDR1 and CDR2: ENHRY and SYGVKD. V was clipped by 10 bases and J by 4 bases; unmatched bases: 18. DNA of the CDR3: TGTGCCAGCGGGGATGATCCGGGACAGCCCATCTATGGCTACACCTTC. Translating it yields CASGDDPGQPIYGYTF.

This clone was recorded a few times. The chain joins TRBV15 to TRBJ1-5; D is uncertain. Trimming shortened V by 4 bases and J by 0 bases, and 10 bases separated the two germline ends. The CDR3 totals 15 residues. Per the germline V gene, CDR1 is LNHNV and CDR2 is YYDKDF (reference sequence). The CDR3 DNA follows: TGTGCCACCAGCATCGCAGACTTTAGCAATCAGCCCCAGCATTTT. Translating it yields CATSIADFSNQPQHF.

This clone was counted only a few times. V is TRBV10-3 and J is TRBJ2-7; TRBD2 aligns across 12 bases. Germline lookup yields CDR1 ENHRY and CDR2 SYGVKD. The CDR3 length is 13 residues. J lost 5 bases, V lost 5 bases, and 1 base had no gene match. The CDR3 is CAISWTSGNEQYF. In nucleotides, the CDR3 is TGTGCCATCAGTTGGACTAGCGGGAACGAGCAGTACTTC.

This clone was recorded a few times. The same CDR3 can be traced to other DNA sequences in this sample. The gene calls are TRBV5-1 and TRBJ2-2; D unresolved. CDR3 size: 14 residues. V lost 2 bases and J 1 base, leaving 6 bases between the germline ends. Germline loops: CDR1 SGHRS, CDR2 YFSETQ. CDR3 in amino acids: CASSLTGNTGELFF. DNA of the CDR3: TGCGCCAGCAGCTTAACGGGGAACACCGGGGAGCTGTTTTTT.

This chain uses TRBV19 with TRBJ2-1, with 11 bases that match TRBD2. In germline, CDR1 is LNHDA, CDR2 SQIVND (reference sequence). This CDR3 region has 15 residues. V shed 4 bases, J shed 4 bases, and the junction held 3 bases outside the gene matches. The CDR3: CASSTIAGGYNEQFF. The DNA of the CDR3 is TGTGCCAGTAGTACCATAGCGGGAGGGTACAATGAGCAGTTCTTC.

Only a few counts were recorded for this clone. The J gene is TRBJ2-1, the V gene TRBV11-3; 7 bases are shared with TRBD2. CDR3 size: 14 residues. After removal of 3 bases from V and 3 bases from J, the junction contained 2 bases not matched to a gene. Germline CDR1 is SGHNT and CDR2 is YENEEA. The CDR3 region has the DNA TGTGCCAGCAGCTTTCTAGCGGTCTACAATGAGCAGTTCTTC. This sequence encodes CASSFLAVYNEQFF.

The chain couples TRBV7-8 to TRBJ1-1; 9 bases match TRBD1. The CDR3 extends over 15 amino acids. Per the germline V gene, CDR1 is SGHVS and CDR2 is FQNEAQ. V lost 1 base and J lost 4; bases outside the gene matches: 4. Written as DNA, the CDR3 is TGTGCCAGCAGCTTAGAAGGACAGGGGATCACTGAAGCTTTCTTT. This gives the protein CASSLEGQGITEAFF.

The chain uses TRBV5-6 and TRBJ1-2; perhaps TRBD1 as D (6 bases). The CDR3 runs to 13 residues. Per the germline V gene, CDR1 is SGHDT and CDR2 is YYEEEE. V lost 2 bases and J lost 6, with 11 bases in between. The CDR3 DNA is TGTGCCAGCAGCTTAGGACAGATGGATGGCTACACCTTC. Its translation: CASSLGQMDGYTF.

J is TRBJ2-7 and V is TRBV7-8; TRBD2 aligns across 16 bases. J was trimmed by 5 bases and V by 4 bases; bases with no gene match: 2. The CDR3 length is 15 residues. CDR1 is SGHVS, CDR2 FQNEAQ, per germline. The CDR3 DNA reads TGTGCCAGCAGCTGGGGACTAGCGGGAGGGAACGAGCAGTACTTC. Amino acids: CASSWGLAGGNEQYF.

This clone was detected a few times. The V gene is TRBV6-1, the J gene TRBJ1-5, with TRBD1 matching 7 bases. Per germline, CDR1 MNHNS and CDR2 SASEGT. The junction had 6 bases not matched to a gene; V was cut back by 6 bases and J by 7 bases. The length of the CDR3 is 13 residues. This CDR3 reads CASRGQPHQPQHF. DNA of the CDR3: TGTGCCAGCAGGGGACAGCCGCACCAGCCCCAGCATTTT.